This T cell receptor (beta chain) emerged from a study of blood T cell repertoires in COVID-19. At the level of the study: Specimens from acute and convalescent COVID-19 originated in the United States, Italy and Spain. The analysed material was cDNA or gDNA that came from T cells, B-cell-depleted T cells, or PBMCs.

Method: immunoSEQ multiplex PCR; TCRdb's copy keeps in-frame clones and lacks some. The table shows under 150,000 clones, with roughly 80% occurring only once. Trimming stripped 1 base from V and 8 bases from J, with 12 bases between. Germline V gives CDR1 SGDLS, CDR2 YYNGEE. The CDR3 covers 13 residues. This chain joins TRBV9 and TRBJ1-2; possibly TRBD1 for D (5 bases). This receptor was taken from a woman aged 45-60 years with active or convalescent COVID-19. The sequencing input was peripheral blood. CDR3 sequence: CASSVSQGLGYTF. CDR3 nucleotide sequence: TGTGCCAGCAGCGTATCGCAGGGACTGGGCTACACCTTC.